This TCR beta chain is from a study of T cell changes during pregnancy in multiple sclerosis. CDR1 is SGHRS, CDR2 YFSETQ, per germline. The CDR3 runs 16 residues. Between the trimmed V and J ends, which lost 0 bases and 1 base, there was a span of 14 bases. Method: immunoSEQ multiplex PCR; TCRdb's copy keeps in-frame clones and lacks some. In the table there are 40,000 to 60,000 clones, 80% to 95% of which are singletons. The specimen was CD4+ T cells from peripheral blood mononuclear cells, collected in the third trimester of pregnancy. The origin of this receptor is a female donor with multiple sclerosis, enrolled in a pregnancy study. The J gene is TRBJ2-7, the V gene TRBV5-1; the D gene is possibly TRBD2 (7 bases). CDR3 DNA: TGCGCCAGCAGCTTGGAACTGGGGGGGCTATCCTACGAGCAGTACTTC. Encoded protein: CASSLELGGLSYEQYF.